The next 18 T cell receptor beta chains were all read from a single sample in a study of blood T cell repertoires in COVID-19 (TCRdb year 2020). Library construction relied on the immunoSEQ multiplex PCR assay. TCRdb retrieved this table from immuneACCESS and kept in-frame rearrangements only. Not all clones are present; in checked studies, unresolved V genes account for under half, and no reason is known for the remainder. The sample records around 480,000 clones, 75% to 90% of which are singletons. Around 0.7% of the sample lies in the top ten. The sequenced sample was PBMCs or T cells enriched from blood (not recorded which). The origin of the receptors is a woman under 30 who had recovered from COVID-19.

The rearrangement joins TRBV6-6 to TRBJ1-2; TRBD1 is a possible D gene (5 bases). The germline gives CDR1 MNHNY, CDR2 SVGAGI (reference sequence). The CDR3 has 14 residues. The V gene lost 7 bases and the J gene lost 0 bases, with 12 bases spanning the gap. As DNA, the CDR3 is TGTGCCAGCACACGGACAACCACTAACTATGGCTACACCTTC. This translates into CASTRTTTNYGYTF.

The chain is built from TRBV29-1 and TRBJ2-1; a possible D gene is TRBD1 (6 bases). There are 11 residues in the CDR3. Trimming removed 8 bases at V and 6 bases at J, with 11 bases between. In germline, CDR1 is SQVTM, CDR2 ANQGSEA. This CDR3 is CSTSTGNEQFF. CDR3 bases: TGCAGCACCTCGACAGGCAATGAGCAGTTCTTC.

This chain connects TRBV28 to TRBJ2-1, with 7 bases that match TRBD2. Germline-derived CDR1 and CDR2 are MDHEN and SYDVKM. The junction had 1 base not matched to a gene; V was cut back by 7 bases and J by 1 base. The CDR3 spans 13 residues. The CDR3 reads CASNGRSYNEQFF. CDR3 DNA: TGTGCCAGCAACGGGAGGTCCTACAATGAGCAGTTCTTC. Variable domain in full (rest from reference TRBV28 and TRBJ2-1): DVKVTQSSRYLVKRTGEKVFLECVQDMDHENMFWYRQDPGLGLRLIYFSYDVKMKEKGDIPEGYSVSREKKERFSLILESASTNQTSMYLCASNGRSYNEQFFGPGTRLTVL.

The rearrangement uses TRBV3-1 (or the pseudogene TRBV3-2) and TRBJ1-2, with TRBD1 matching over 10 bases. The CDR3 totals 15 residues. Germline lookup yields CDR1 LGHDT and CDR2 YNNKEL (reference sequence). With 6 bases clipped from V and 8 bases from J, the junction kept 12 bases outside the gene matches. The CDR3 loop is CASSPRDRGTKGYTF. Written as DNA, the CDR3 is TGTGCCAGCAGTCCCCGGGACAGGGGTACGAAGGGCTACACCTTC.

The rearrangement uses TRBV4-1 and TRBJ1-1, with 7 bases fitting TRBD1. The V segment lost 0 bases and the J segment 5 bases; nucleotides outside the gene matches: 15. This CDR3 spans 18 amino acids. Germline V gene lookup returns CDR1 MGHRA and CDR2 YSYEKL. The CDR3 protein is CASSQDHPGTRGLTEAFF. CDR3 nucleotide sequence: TGCGCCAGCAGCCAAGATCACCCGGGGACTAGGGGGCTGACTGAAGCTTTCTTT.

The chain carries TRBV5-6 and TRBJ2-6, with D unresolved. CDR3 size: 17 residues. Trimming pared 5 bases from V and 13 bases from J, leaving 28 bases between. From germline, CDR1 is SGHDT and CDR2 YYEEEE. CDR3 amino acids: CASSSPPPYTPTGVLTF. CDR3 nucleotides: TGTGCCAGCAGTTCGCCCCCCCCTTATACTCCGACCGGGGTCCTGACTTTC.

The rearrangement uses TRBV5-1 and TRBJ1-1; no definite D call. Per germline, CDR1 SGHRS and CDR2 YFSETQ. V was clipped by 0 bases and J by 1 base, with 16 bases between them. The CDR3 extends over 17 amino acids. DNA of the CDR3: TGCGCCAGCAGCTTGGACCCCCTAGGAAGCGGGAACACTGAAGCTTTCTTT. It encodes CASSLDPLGSGNTEAFF.

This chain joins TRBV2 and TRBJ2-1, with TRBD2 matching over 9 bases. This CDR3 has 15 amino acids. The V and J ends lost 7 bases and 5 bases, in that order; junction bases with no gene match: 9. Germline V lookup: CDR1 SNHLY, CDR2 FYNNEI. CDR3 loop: CASTGSGGRHNEQFF. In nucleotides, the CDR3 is TGTGCCAGCACTGGAAGCGGGGGGCGTCACAATGAGCAGTTCTTC.

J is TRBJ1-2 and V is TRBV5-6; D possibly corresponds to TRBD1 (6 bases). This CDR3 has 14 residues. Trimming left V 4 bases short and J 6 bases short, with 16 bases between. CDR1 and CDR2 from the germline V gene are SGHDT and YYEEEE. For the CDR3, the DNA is TGTGCCAGCAGCCCGTTAGGGGGTATCCATGGCTACACCTTC. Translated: CASSPLGGIHGYTF.

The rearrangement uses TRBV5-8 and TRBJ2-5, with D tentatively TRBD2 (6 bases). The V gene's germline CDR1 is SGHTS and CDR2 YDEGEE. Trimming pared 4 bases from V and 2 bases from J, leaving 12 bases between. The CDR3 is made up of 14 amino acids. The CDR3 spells CASSLGLLQETQYF. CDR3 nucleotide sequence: TGTGCCAGCAGCCTGGGACTCCTTCAAGAGACCCAGTACTTC.

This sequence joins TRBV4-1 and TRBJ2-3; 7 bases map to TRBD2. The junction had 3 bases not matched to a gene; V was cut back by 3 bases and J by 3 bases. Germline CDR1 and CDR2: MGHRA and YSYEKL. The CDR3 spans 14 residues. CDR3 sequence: CASSHAGETDTQYF. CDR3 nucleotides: TGCGCCAGCAGCCATGCGGGGGAAACAGATACGCAGTATTTT.

The CDR3 here is CASSRGEAYNEQFF. CDR3 sequence (DNA): TGTGCCAGCAGCAGGGGAGAGGCCTACAATGAGCAGTTCTTC. The rearrangement uses TRBV6-5 and TRBJ2-1; tentatively, D is TRBD1 (6 bases). The CDR3 runs 14 residues. CDR1 and CDR2 (germline): MNHEY, SVGAGI. V was shortened by 6 bases and J by 2 bases, with 11 bases between the two germline ends.

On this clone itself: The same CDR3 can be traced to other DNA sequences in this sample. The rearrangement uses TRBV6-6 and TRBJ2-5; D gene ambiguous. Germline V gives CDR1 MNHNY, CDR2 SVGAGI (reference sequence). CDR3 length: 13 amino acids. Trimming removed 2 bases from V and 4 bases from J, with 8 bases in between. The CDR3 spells CASSYRGGETQYF. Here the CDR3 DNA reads TGTGCCAGCAGTTACCGAGGTGGAGAGACCCAGTACTTC.

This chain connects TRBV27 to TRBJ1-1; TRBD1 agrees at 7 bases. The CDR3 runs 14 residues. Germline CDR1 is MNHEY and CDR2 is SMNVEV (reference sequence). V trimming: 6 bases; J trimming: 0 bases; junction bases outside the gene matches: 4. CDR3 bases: TGTGCCAGCAGCTGGGACAGCATGAACACTGAAGCTTTCTTT. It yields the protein CASSWDSMNTEAFF.

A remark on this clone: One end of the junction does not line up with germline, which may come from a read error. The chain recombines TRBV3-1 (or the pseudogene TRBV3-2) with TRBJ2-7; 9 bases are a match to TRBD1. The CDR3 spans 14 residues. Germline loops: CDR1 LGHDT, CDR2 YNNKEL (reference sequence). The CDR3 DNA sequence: TGTGCCAGCACCCAACAGGGGGCGACCTACGAGCAGTACTTC. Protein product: CASTQQGATYEQYF.

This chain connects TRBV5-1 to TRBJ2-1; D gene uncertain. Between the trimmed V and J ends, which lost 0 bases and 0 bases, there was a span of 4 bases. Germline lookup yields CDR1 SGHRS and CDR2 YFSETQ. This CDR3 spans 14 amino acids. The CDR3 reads CASSLGDSYNEQFF. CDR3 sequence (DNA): TGCGCCAGCAGCTTGGGAGACTCCTACAATGAGCAGTTCTTC. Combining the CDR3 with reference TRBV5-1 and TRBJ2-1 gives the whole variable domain KAGVTQTPRYLIKTRGQQVTLSCSPISGHRSVSWYQQTPGQGLQFLFEYFSETQRNKGNFPGRFSGRQFSNSRSEMNVSTLELGDSALYLCASSLGDSYNEQFFGPGTRLTVL.

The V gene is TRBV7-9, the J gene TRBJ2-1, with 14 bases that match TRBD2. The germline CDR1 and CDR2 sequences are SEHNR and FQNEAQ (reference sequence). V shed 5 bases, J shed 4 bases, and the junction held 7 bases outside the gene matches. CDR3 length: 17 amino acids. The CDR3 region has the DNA TGTGCCAGCAGCCTCGGACTAGCGGGGGGCTCTTACAATGAGCAGTTCTTC. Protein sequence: CASSLGLAGGSYNEQFF. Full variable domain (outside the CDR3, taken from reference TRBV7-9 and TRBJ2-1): DTGVSQNPRHKITKRGQNVTFRCDPISEHNRLYWYRQTLGQGPEFLTYFQNEAQLEKSRLLSDRFSAERPKGSFSTLEIQRTEQGDSAMYLCASSLGLAGGSYNEQFFGPGTRLTVL.

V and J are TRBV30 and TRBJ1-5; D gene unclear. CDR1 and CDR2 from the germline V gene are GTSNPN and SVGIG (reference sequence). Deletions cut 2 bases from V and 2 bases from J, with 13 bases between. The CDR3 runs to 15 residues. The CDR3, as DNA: TGTGCCTGGAGTCCCGAAGCGGTGGGCAATCAGCCCCAGCATTTT. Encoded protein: CAWSPEAVGNQPQHF.